One sample yielded the 14 T cell receptor beta chains listed below, sequenced in a study of CD8 T cells in Susac syndrome (dated by TCRdb to between 2019 and 2020). Library preparation used the immunoSEQ multiplex PCR assay. RNA was extracted using the RNeasy kit, and roughly 0.5 to 1 microgram was reverse transcribed with random hexamers. Through fastp at Q25 and MiXCR, TCRdb rebuilt clones from the public reads, retaining in-frame beta chains. Duplicate CDR3 protein sequences are folded into a single record with the most common DNA and genes. In this sample the table shows about 130,000 distinct CDR3 sequences, 90% to 95% of which occur a single time. More than 0.095% of the sample rests with the top ten. Sequencing input: CD4+ T cells from PBMCs. The receptors come from a human donor in good health.

The chain uses TRBV5-1 and TRBJ2-3, with 7 bases matching TRBD1. The CDR3 sequence is 16 residues long. Germline CDR1 and CDR2: SGHRS and YFSETQ. J was trimmed by 0 bases and V by 0 bases; bases with no gene match: 4. The chain's CDR3 is CASSLDRTGSTDTQYF. In nucleotides, the CDR3 is TGCGCCAGCAGCTTGGATAGGACAGGAAGCACAGATACGCAGTATTTT.

The chain joins TRBV30 to TRBJ2-2; D unresolved. Between the trimmed V and J ends, which lost 2 bases and 2 bases, there was a span of 9 bases. The V gene's germline CDR1 is GTSNPN and CDR2 SVGIG (reference sequence). The CDR3 extends over 14 amino acids. The CDR3 coding sequence is TGTGCCTGGAGTAGAGCAAGAAACACCGGGGAGCTGTTTTTT. Translated: CAWSRARNTGELFF. The full variable domain, in which reference TRBV30 and TRBJ2-2 provide the parts outside the CDR3, is SQTIHQWPATLVQPVGSPLSLECTVEGTSNPNLYWYRQAAGRGLQLLFYSVGIGQISSEVPQNLSASRPQDRQFILSSKKLLLSDSGFYLCAWSRARNTGELFFGEGSRLTVL.

J is TRBJ2-1 and V is TRBV3-1; 10 nucleotides match TRBD2. Unmatched junction bases numbered 6, after V lost 4 bases and J lost 3 bases. The CDR3 runs 16 residues. The germline V gene encodes CDR1 LGHDT and CDR2 YNNKEL (reference sequence). CDR3 loop: CASSPAGTSDYNEQFF. The CDR3 nucleotides are TGTGCCAGCAGCCCCGCCGGGACTAGCGACTACAATGAGCAGTTCTTC.

The chain couples TRBV6-6 to TRBJ2-3; 10 bases are shared with TRBD2. The CDR3 totals 15 residues. V shed 6 bases, J shed 1 base, and the junction held 4 bases outside the gene matches. From germline, CDR1 is MNHNY and CDR2 SVGAGI (reference sequence). DNA of the CDR3: TGTGCCAGCAGCGCCGGACTAGCGGGCACAGATACGCAGTATTTT. It specifies CASSAGLAGTDTQYF.

The chain has TRBV5-1 and TRBJ2-5; D remains unclear. Germline assignment: CDR1 SGHRS and CDR2 YFSETQ. The CDR3 sequence is 16 residues long. Trimming stripped 3 bases from V and 2 bases from J, with 17 bases between. The CDR3 nucleotides are TGCGCCAGCAGCTCGGCAAGCGCTGGGCCGCAAGAGACCCAGTACTTC. This gives the protein CASSSASAGPQETQYF.

The chain uses TRBV28 and TRBJ2-5; maybe TRBD2 (6 bases). This CDR3 comprises 15 residues. V was trimmed by 5 bases and J by 3 bases, leaving 16 bases between them. Germline values: CDR1 MDHEN, CDR2 SYDVKM. As DNA, the CDR3 is TGTGCCAGCAGTCCGCGGGAAGCCCTAAAAGAGACCCAGTACTTC. This sequence encodes CASSPREALKETQYF.

The chain is built from TRBV20-1 and TRBJ1-1, with 7 bases identical to TRBD1. The V gene end was trimmed by 0 bases and the J gene end by 1 base; junction bases not matched to a gene: 8. CDR1 and CDR2 from the germline V gene are DFQATT and SNEGSKA (reference sequence). CDR3 length: 16 amino acids. The CDR3 reads CSARDGGRGRNTEAFF. The CDR3 DNA reads as TGCAGTGCTAGAGATGGGGGGAGGGGGCGGAACACTGAAGCTTTCTTT.

This chain uses TRBV7-2 with TRBJ2-3; 9 bases are a match to TRBD2. The V gene's germline CDR1 is SGHTA and CDR2 FQGNSA. With V trimmed by 5 bases and J by 4 bases, 7 bases remained unmatched. The CDR3 extends over 15 amino acids. DNA of the CDR3: TGTGCCAGCAGCACCTTAGCGGGAGCTGCAGATACGCAGTATTTT. Residues: CASSTLAGAADTQYF.

The chain combines TRBV5-4 with TRBJ2-6, with D hard to call. Trimming removed 1 base at V and 2 bases at J, with 13 bases between. This CDR3 comprises 17 residues. CDR1 and CDR2 from the germline V gene are SGHNT and YYREEE (reference sequence). The CDR3 DNA reads TGTGCCAGCAGCTTGCCATCTCGGGCCCCTGGGGCCAACGTCCTGACTTTC. The encoded protein is CASSLPSRAPGANVLTF.

The chain joins TRBV12-3 or TRBV12-4 to TRBJ1-3; D is unclear. Trimming took 6 bases from V and 4 from J, leaving 13 bases between them. This CDR3 comprises 14 residues. CDR3 protein: CASSLRTAGNTIYF. The CDR3, as DNA: TGTGCCAGCAGCCTAAGGACGGCAGGAAACACCATATATTTT.

V gene TRBV28 combines with J gene TRBJ1-1; D is uncertain. The CDR3 has 10 residues. Germline-derived CDR1 and CDR2 are MDHEN and SYDVKM. V was pared by 8 bases and J by 11 bases, with 12 bases between. CDR3 in amino acids: CASGRGWAFF. The DNA of the CDR3 is TGTGCCAGCGGGCGGGGTTGGGCTTTCTTT.

The gene calls are TRBV29-1 and TRBJ1-2; 7 positions agree with TRBD1. Germline trimming cut 7 bases from V and 4 bases from J; bases unmatched to any gene: 6. The CDR3 is made up of 12 amino acids. Germline V gene data show CDR1 as SQVTM and CDR2 as ANQGSEA. The CDR3 is CSDDRVSYGYTF. CDR3 bases: TGCAGCGACGACAGGGTCTCCTATGGCTACACCTTC.

The chain couples TRBV6-5 to TRBJ2-7; 9 nucleotides align to TRBD1. Trimming took 0 bases from V and 1 from J; bases not matched to a gene: 13. Germline V CDR1 and CDR2: MNHEY, SVGAGI. The CDR3 has 19 amino acids. The DNA of the CDR3 is TGTGCCAGCAGTTACTCTCACCCTAGAGCCGGGACAGGGTCCTACGAGCAGTACTTC. Translation: CASSYSHPRAGTGSYEQYF.

The V call is TRBV7-2, the J call TRBJ2-7, with 7 bases matching TRBD1. Germline V gene sequence: CDR1 SGHTA, CDR2 FQGNSA. The J segment lost 3 bases and the V segment lost 5 bases, leaving 10 bases of the junction unmatched. The CDR3 extends over 15 amino acids. CDR3 DNA sequence: TGTGCCAGCAGCAAGCAGGACAGGCCGGACTACGAGCAGTACTTC. Translated: CASSKQDRPDYEQYF.